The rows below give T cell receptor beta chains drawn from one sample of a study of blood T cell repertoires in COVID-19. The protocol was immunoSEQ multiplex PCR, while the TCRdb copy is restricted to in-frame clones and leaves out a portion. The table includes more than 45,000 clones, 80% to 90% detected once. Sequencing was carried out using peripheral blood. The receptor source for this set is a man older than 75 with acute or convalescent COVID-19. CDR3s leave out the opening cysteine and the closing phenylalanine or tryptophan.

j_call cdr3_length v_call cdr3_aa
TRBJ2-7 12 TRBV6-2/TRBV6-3 ASSFRTGLYEQY
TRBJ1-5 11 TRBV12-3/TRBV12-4 ASMGGLSQPQH
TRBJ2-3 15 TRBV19 ASSARRTSGGLDTQY
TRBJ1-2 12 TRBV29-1 SVGVTSADYGYT
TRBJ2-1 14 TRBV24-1 ATSDQSGGPAGEQF
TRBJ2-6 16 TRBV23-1 ASPIIRDRGQGANVLT
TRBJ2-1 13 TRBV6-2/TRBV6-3 ASSYSRGGGDEQF
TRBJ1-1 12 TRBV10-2 ASSPLSGGTEAF
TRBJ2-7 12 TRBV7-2 ASSKGQGSYEQY
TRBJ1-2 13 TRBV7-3 ASSLGPDSQYGYT